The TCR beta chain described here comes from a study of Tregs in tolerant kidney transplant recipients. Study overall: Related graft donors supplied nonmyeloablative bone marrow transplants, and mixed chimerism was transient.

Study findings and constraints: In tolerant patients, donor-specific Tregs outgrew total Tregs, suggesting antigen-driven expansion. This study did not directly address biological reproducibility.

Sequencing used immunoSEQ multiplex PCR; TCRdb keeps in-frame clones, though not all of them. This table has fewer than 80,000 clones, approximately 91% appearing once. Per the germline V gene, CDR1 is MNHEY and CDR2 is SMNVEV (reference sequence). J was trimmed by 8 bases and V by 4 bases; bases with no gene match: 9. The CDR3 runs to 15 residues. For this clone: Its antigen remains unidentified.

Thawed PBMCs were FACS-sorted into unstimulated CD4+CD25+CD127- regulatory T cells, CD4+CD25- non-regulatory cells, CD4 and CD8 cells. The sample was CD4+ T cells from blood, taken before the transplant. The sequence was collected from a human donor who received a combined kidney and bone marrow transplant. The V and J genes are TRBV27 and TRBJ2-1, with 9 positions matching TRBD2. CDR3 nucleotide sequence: TGTGCCAGCAGTTCAATTGCGGGAGGGTCGGATGAGCAGTTCTTC. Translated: CASSSIAGGSDEQFF.